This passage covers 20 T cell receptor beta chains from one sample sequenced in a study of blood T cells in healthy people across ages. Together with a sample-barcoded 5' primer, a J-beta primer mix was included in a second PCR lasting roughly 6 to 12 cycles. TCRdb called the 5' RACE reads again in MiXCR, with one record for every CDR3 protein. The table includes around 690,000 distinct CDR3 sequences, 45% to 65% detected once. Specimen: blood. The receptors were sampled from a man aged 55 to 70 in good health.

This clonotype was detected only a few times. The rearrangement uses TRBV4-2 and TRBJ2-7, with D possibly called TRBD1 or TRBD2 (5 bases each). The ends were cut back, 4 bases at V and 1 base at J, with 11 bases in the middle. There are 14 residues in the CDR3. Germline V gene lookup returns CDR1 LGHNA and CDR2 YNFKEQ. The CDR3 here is CASSPRDPSYEQYF. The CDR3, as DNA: TGTGCCAGCAGCCCCCGGGACCCGTCCTACGAGCAGTACTTC.

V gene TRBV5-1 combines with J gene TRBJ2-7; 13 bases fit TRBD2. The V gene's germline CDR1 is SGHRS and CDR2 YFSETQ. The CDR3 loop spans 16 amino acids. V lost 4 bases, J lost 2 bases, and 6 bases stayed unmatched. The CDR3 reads CASSEGTSGTPYEQYF. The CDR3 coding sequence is TGCGCCAGCAGCGAAGGGACTAGCGGGACCCCCTACGAGCAGTACTTC.

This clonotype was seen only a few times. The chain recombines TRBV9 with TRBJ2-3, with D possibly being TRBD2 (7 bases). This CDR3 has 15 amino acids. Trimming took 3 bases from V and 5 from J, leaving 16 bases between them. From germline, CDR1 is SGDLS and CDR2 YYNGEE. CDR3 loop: CASSARPGGLDTQYF. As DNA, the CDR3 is TGTGCCAGCAGCGCCCGCCCGGGGGGCTTAGATACGCAGTATTTT. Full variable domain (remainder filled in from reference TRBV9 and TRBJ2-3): DSGVTQTPKHLITATGQRVTLRCSPRSGDLSVYWYQQSLDQGLQFLIQYYNGEERAKGNILERFSAQQFPDLHSELNLSSLELGDSALYFCASSARPGGLDTQYFGPGTRLTVL.

Here the CDR3 reads CASSPLGIEADTQYF. The CDR3 DNA reads TGTGCCAGCAGCCCCTTGGGAATAGAGGCAGATACGCAGTATTTT. The chain couples TRBV7-2 to TRBJ2-3; D is uncertain. V gave up 5 bases and J gave up 4 bases, with 16 bases separating them. Germline assignment: CDR1 SGHTA and CDR2 FQGNSA. The CDR3 contains 15 residues.

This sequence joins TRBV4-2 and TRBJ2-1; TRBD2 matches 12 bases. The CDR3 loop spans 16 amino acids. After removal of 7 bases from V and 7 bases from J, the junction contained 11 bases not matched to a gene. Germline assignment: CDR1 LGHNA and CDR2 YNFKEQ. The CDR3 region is CASNPQTSGGNNEQFF. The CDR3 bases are TGTGCCAGCAACCCGCAGACTAGCGGGGGAAATAATGAGCAGTTCTTC.

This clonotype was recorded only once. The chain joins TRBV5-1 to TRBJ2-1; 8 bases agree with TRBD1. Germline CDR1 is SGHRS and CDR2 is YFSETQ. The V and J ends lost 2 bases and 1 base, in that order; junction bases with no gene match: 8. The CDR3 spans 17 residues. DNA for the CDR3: TGCGCCAGCAGCTTTTCCCGGGGACAGGCGTCCTACAATGAGCAGTTCTTC. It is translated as CASSFSRGQASYNEQFF.

Here the CDR3 DNA reads TGCAGCGTTTCGCAGGGGATTTCCTACAATGAGCAGTTCTTC. Translating gives CSVSQGISYNEQFF. The chain recombines TRBV29-1 with TRBJ2-1, with a weak D call TRBD1 (6 bases). V lost 5 bases and J lost 1, with 12 bases in between. This CDR3 region has 14 residues. In germline, CDR1 is SQVTM, CDR2 ANQGSEA.

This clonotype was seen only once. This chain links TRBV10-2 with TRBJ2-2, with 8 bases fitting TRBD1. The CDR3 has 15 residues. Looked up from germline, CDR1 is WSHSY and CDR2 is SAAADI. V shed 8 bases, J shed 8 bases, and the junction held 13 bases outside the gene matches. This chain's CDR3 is CASFRGQGIGGELFF. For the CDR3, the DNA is TGCGCCAGCTTCCGAGGACAGGGAATTGGGGGGGAGCTGTTTTTT.

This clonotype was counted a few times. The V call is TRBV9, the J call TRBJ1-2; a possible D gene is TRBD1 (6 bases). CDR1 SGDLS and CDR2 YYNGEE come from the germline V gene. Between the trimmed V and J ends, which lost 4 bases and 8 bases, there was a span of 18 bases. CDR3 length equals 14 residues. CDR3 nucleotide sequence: TGTGCCAGCAGCCCACAACAGGGTTGGATCGGCTACACCTTC. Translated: CASSPQQGWIGYTF.

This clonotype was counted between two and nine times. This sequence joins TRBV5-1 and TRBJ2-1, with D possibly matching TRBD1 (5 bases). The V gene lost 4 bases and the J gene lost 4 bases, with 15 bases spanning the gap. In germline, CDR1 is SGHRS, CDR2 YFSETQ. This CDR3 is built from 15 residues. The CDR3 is CASSLGGAPYNEQFF. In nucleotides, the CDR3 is TGCGCCAGCAGCCTAGGTGGGGCCCCGTACAATGAGCAGTTCTTC. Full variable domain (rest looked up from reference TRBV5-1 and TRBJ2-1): KAGVTQTPRYLIKTRGQQVTLSCSPISGHRSVSWYQQTPGQGLQFLFEYFSETQRNKGNFPGRFSGRQFSNSRSEMNVSTLELGDSALYLCASSLGGAPYNEQFFGPGTRLTVL.

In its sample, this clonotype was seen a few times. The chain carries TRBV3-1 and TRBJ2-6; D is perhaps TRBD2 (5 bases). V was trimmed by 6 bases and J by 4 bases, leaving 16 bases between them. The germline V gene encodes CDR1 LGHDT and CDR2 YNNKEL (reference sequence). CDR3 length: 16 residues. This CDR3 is CASSHHRTEGANVLTF. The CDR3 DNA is TGTGCCAGCAGTCACCACCGGACTGAAGGGGCCAACGTCCTGACTTTC.

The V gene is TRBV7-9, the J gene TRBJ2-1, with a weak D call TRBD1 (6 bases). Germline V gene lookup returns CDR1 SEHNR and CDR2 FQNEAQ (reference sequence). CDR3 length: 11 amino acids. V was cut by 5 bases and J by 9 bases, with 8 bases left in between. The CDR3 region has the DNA TGTGCCAGCAGCATAGGGGGTGAGCAGTTCTTC. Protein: CASSIGGEQFF.

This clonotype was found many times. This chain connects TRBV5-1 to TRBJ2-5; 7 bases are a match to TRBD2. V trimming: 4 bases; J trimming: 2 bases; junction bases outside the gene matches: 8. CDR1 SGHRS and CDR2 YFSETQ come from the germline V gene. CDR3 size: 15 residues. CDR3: CASSPGAGQQETQYF. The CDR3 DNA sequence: TGCGCCAGCAGCCCGGGAGCGGGGCAGCAAGAGACCCAGTACTTC.

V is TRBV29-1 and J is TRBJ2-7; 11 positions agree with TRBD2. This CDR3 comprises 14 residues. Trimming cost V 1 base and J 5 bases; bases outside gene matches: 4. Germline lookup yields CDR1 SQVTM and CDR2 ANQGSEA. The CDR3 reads CSVEVASGGNEQYF. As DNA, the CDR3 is TGCAGCGTTGAAGTGGCTAGCGGGGGGAACGAGCAGTACTTC.

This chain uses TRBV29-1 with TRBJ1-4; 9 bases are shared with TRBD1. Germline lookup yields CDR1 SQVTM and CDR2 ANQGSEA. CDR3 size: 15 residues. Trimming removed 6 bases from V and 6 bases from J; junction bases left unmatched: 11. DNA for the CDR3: TGCAGCGTGGGGGCCCCGGGACAGGGAGATGAAAAACTGTTTTTT. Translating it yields CSVGAPGQGDEKLFF.

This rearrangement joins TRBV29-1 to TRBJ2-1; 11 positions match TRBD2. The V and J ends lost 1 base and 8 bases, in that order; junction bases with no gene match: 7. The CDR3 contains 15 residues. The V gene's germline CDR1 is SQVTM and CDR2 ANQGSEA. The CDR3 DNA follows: TGCAGCGTTGAAGGACCTAGCGGGGGGTACGATGAGCAGTTCTTC. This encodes CSVEGPSGGYDEQFF.

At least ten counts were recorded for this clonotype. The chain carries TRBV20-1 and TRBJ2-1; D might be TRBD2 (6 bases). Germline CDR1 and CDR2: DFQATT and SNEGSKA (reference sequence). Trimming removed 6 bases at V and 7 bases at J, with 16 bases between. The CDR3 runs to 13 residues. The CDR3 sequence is CSASSRAGNEQFF. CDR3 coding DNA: TGCAGTGCCTCTAGTAGGGCGGGGAATGAGCAGTTCTTC.

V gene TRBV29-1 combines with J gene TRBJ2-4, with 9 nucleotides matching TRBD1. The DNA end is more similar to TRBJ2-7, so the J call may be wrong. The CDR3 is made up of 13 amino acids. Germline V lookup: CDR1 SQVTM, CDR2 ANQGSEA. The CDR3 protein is CSATRDRDSEQYF. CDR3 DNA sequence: TGCAGCGCTACCCGGGACAGGGACTCCGAGCAGTACTTC.

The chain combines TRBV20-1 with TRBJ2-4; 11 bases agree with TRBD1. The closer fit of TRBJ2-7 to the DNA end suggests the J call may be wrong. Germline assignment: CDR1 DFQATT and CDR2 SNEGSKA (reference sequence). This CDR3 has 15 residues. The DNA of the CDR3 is TGCAGTGCGATCCCCCCGGGACAGGGGGGTTACGAGCAGTACTTC. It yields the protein CSAIPPGQGGYEQYF.

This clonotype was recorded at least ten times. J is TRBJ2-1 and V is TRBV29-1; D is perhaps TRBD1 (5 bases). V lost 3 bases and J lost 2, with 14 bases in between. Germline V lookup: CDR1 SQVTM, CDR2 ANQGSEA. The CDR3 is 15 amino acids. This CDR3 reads CSVENARVPYNEQFF. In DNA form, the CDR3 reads TGCAGCGTTGAGAACGCCAGGGTCCCCTACAATGAGCAGTTCTTC.